This TCR beta chain was sequenced for a study of blood T cell repertoires in COVID-19. Study as a whole: PBMCs, B-cell-depleted T cells, or T cells provided the cDNA or gDNA that made up the material.

Method: immunoSEQ multiplex PCR; TCRdb's copy keeps in-frame clones and lacks some. Here the sample spans roughly 400,000 clones, around 87% being singletons. After removal of 5 bases from V and 0 bases from J, the junction contained 10 bases not matched to a gene. The CDR3 is 17 residues long. CDR1 is SGHTA, CDR2 FQGTGA, per germline. Patients from Seattle were sampled longitudinally, starting during active infection. This clone was seen at least ten times. The sequence came from a woman aged 55-75 years with COVID-19, enrolled during active disease. Material for sequencing was peripheral blood. V and J are TRBV7-3 and TRBJ1-5, with 7 bases that match TRBD1. The CDR3 sequence: CASSPPDRRDSNQPQHF. The CDR3 coding sequence is TGTGCCAGCAGCCCCCCGGACAGGAGAGATAGCAATCAGCCCCAGCATTTT.